These T cell receptor beta chains were read from a single sample in a study of blood T cell repertoires in COVID-19. Clones were read by immunoSEQ multiplex PCR, and TCRdb kept only the in-frame ones, dropping some. Of 300,000 to 350,000 clones in the sample, almost 90% were seen once. The sequencing input was PBMCs or T cells enriched from blood (not recorded which). These TCRs come from a woman aged 18-29 years with acute COVID-19. CDR3s include the opening cysteine and the closing phenylalanine or tryptophan. D genes are given only for firm matches. Not every row has a clone size; where given, it reads once, few, many or a size class.

abundance	v_gene	d_gene	j_gene	CDR3aa	CDR3nt
NA	TRBV6-5	NA	TRBJ1-1	CASSYSEILNTEAFF	TGTGCCAGCAGTTACTCGGAGATCCTGAACACTGAAGCTTTCTTT
NA	TRBV2	TRBD1	TRBJ1-5	CASWTGQSNQPQHF	TGTGCCAGCTGGACGGGACAGAGCAATCAGCCCCAGCATTTT
NA	TRBV5-5	NA	TRBJ2-1	CASSALASLSYNEQFF	TGTGCCAGCAGCGCACTAGCTTCCCTCTCCTACAATGAGCAGTTCTTC
NA	TRBV12-3/TRBV12-4	NA	TRBJ2-7	CASSSTGYYEQYF	TGTGCCAGCAGTTCGACTGGCTATTACGAGCAGTACTTC
NA	TRBV28	NA	TRBJ1-2	CASGAKFYGYTF	TGTGCCAGCGGGGCCAAGTTCTATGGCTACACCTTC
once	TRBV5-1	TRBD1	TRBJ2-7	CASRAGTGGKGEQYF	TGCGCCAGCAGAGCCGGGACAGGGGGCAAGGGCGAGCAGTACTTC
NA	TRBV18	TRBD1	TRBJ2-3	CASSPGTGLTDTQYF	TGTGCCAGCTCCCCTGGGACAGGGCTCACAGATACGCAGTATTTT
NA	TRBV13	TRBD2	TRBJ2-1	CASSNRGRTNEQFF	TGTGCCAGCAGTAATCGCGGGAGGACGAATGAGCAGTTCTTC
NA	TRBV7-9	NA	TRBJ2-7	CASSHRDSTYEQYF	TGTGCCAGCAGCCACCGTGACAGCACCTACGAGCAGTACTTC
NA	TRBV14	TRBD2	TRBJ2-1	CASSPFGLAGYNEQFF	TGTGCCAGCAGCCCCTTCGGACTAGCGGGCTACAATGAGCAGTTCTTC
NA	TRBV11-1	NA	TRBJ2-1	CASSYTVRDEQFF	TGTGCCAGCAGCTACACAGTACGCGATGAGCAGTTCTTC
NA	TRBV15	TRBD2	TRBJ2-7	CATSLRTSGLYEQYF	TGTGCCACCAGCCTACGGACTAGCGGGTTATACGAGCAGTACTTC
NA	TRBV10-1	TRBD2	TRBJ2-5	CASSESRGLAGKETQYF	TGCGCCAGCAGTGAGTCGAGGGGGCTAGCGGGGAAAGAGACCCAGTACTTC
NA	TRBV27	TRBD2	TRBJ2-7	CASSSPLTSGPREQYF	TGTGCCAGCAGTTCCCCGTTGACTAGCGGACCCCGCGAGCAGTACTTC
NA	TRBV28	NA	TRBJ1-2	CASSLNSYGYTF	TGTGCCAGCAGTTTAAACAGCTATGGCTACACCTTC
NA	TRBV18	NA	TRBJ2-1	CASSPPSIYNEQFF	TGTGCCAGCTCACCACCGAGCATCTACAATGAGCAGTTCTTC
NA	TRBV5-1	NA	TRBJ1-6	CASSPWGGSNSPLHF	TGCGCCAGCAGCCCCTGGGGAGGGAGTAATTCACCCCTCCACTTT
NA	TRBV28	TRBD1	TRBJ2-5	CASSLRDSPPEGETQYF	TGTGCCAGCAGTTTACGGGACAGTCCCCCAGAGGGAGAGACCCAGTACTTC
NA	TRBV9	NA	TRBJ1-2	CASSVGVRADYGYTF	TGTGCCAGCAGCGTAGGGGTGAGGGCCGACTATGGCTACACCTTC
NA	TRBV27	NA	TRBJ2-4	CASNGGLVGCEVLLIAKNIQYF	TGTGCCAGCAACGGGGGATTGGTGGGGTGTGAAGTACTCCTAATAGCCAAAAACATTCAGTACTTC
NA	TRBV19	TRBD2	TRBJ2-3	CASSRRAGGSTDTQYF	TGTGCCAGTTCAAGGAGGGCGGGAGGGAGCACAGATACGCAGTATTTT
few	TRBV4-1	TRBD1	TRBJ1-5	CASSHGFLGQVRNQPQHF	TGCGCCAGCAGCCATGGGTTTCTGGGACAGGTCCGAAATCAGCCCCAGCATTTT
NA	TRBV10-3	TRBD1	TRBJ2-7	CAIRGQSYEQYF	TGTGCCATCAGGGGACAGAGCTACGAGCAGTACTTC
NA	TRBV9	TRBD1	TRBJ1-6	CASSVRQGNSPLHF	TGTGCCAGCAGCGTCAGACAGGGGAATTCACCCCTCCACTTT
NA	TRBV2	TRBD1	TRBJ2-3	CASRGWTGHSKDTQYF	TGTGCCAGCAGGGGATGGACAGGTCATAGCAAGGATACGCAGTATTTT
NA	TRBV28	NA	TRBJ2-7	CASTPGQGYEQYF	TGTGCCAGCACCCCGGGGCAGGGGTACGAGCAGTACTTC
NA	TRBV13	NA	TRBJ2-7	CASSPRDNSYEQYF	TGTGCCAGCAGTCCCCGGGACAACTCCTACGAGCAGTACTTC
NA	TRBV5-1	TRBD1	TRBJ1-1	CASSTRTGGFNTEAFF	TGCGCCAGCAGCACCCGGACAGGGGGGTTTAACACTGAAGCTTTCTTT
NA	TRBV3-1/TRBV3-2	NA	TRBJ1-3	CASSQGIAAGNTIYF	TGTGCCAGCAGCCAAGGAATAGCTGCTGGAAACACCATATATTTT
NA	TRBV29-1	NA	TRBJ1-3	CSVDSGSGNTIYF	TGCAGCGTTGACTCCGGTTCTGGAAACACCATATATTTT
NA	TRBV28	NA	TRBJ1-2	CASIRGGPPNYGYTF	TGTGCCAGCATTCGCGGAGGACCGCCTAACTATGGCTACACCTTC
NA	TRBV7-9	NA	TRBJ1-5	CASSFGGLNQPQHF	TGTGCCAGCAGCTTCGGGGGGCTTAATCAGCCCCAGCATTTT
once	TRBV19	NA	TRBJ1-5	CASSKVLRQPQHF	TGTGCCAGTAGTAAGGTCCTGAGGCAGCCCCAGCATTTT
NA	TRBV24-1	TRBD2	TRBJ2-1	CATSEQPGLGTADEQFF	TGTGCCACCAGTGAACAACCGGGACTAGGGACTGCGGATGAGCAGTTCTTC
NA	TRBV10-3	NA	TRBJ2-2	CAIRLGRDTGELFF	TGTGCCATCAGGTTAGGTCGGGACACCGGGGAGCTGTTTTTT
NA	TRBV10-3	NA	TRBJ1-3	CAIGDGSSGNTIYF	TGTGCCATCGGAGACGGGAGCTCTGGAAACACCATATATTTT
NA	TRBV7-2	NA	TRBJ2-1	CASSLGRVPYNEQFF	TGTGCCAGCAGCTTGGGCAGGGTACCCTACAATGAGCAGTTCTTC
NA	TRBV6-2/TRBV6-3	TRBD1	TRBJ1-5	CASSTGTGSSSAQHF	TGTGCCAGCAGTACCGGGACAGGGAGCAGCTCGGCCCAGCATTTT
NA	TRBV5-1	TRBD2	TRBJ2-3	CASSQGLAGADTQYF	TGCGCCAGCAGCCAGGGACTAGCGGGAGCAGATACGCAGTATTTT
NA	TRBV28	NA	TRBJ1-3	CASSIFHSSGNTIYF	TGTGCCAGCAGCATATTTCACAGCTCTGGAAACACCATATATTTT
NA	TRBV7-9	TRBD2	TRBJ2-3	CASSQIRASGRHTQYF	TGTGCCAGCAGCCAAATTAGGGCTAGCGGGAGGCATACGCAGTATTTT